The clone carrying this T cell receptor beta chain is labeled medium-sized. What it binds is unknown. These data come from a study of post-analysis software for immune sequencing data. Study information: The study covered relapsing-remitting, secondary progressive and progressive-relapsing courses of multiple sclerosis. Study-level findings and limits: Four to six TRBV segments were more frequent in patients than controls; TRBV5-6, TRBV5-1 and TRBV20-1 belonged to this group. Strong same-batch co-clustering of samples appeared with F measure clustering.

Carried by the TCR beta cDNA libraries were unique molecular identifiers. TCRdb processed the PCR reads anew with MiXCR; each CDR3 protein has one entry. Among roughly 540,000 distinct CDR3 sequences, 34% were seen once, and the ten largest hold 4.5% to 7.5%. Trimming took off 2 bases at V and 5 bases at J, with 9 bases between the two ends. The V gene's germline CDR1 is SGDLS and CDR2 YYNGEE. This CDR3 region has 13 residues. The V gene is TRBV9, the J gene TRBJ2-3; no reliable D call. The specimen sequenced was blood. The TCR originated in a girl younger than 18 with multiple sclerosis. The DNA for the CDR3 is TGTGCCAGCAGCGTTATGGCCGGAGATACGCAGTATTTT. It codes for CASSVMAGDTQYF.